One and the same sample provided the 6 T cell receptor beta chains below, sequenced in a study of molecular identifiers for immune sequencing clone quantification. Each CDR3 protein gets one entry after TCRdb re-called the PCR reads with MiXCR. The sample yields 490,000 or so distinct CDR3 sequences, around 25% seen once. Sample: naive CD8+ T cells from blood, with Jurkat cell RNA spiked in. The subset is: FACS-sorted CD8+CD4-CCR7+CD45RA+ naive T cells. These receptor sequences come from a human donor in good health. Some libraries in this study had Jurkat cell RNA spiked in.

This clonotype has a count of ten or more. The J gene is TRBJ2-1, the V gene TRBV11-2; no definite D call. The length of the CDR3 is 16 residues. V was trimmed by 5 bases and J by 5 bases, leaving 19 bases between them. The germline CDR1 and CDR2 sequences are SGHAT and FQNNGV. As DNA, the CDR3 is TGTGCCAGCAGCCCCTTAGGGCGAGATTCGGACAATGAGCAGTTCTTC. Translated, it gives CASSPLGRDSDNEQFF. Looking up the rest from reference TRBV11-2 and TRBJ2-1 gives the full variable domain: EAGVAQSPRYKIIEKRQSVAFWCNPISGHATLYWYQQILGQGPKLLIQFQNNGVVDDSQLPKDRFSAERLKGVDSTLKIQPAKLEDSAVYLCASSPLGRDSDNEQFFGPGTRLTVL.

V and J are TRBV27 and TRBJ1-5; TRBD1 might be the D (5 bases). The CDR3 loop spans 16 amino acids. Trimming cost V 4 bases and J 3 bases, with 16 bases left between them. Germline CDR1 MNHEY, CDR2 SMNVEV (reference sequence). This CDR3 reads CASSSSPGLPNQPQHF. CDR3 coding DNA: TGTGCCAGCAGTTCCTCCCCGGGACTGCCCAATCAGCCCCAGCATTTT.

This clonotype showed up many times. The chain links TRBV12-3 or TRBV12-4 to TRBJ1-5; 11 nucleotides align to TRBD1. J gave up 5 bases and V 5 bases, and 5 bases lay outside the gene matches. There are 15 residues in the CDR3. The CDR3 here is CASSGQGARDQPQHF. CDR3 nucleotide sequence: TGTGCCAGCAGTGGACAGGGGGCCCGTGATCAGCCCCAGCATTTT.

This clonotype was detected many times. CDR3 DNA: TGTGCCAGCAGTACAGGGGATCGGACAGATACGCAGTATTTT. It encodes CASSTGDRTDTQYF. The gene calls are TRBV28 and TRBJ2-3; 7 bases fit TRBD1. The CDR3 contains 14 residues. CDR1 is MDHEN, CDR2 SYDVKM, per germline. V lost 5 bases, J lost 3 bases, and 5 bases stayed unmatched.

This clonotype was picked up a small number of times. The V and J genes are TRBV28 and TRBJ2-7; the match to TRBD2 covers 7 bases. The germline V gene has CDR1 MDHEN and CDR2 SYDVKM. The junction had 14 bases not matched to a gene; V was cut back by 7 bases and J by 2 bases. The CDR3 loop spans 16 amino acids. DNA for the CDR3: TGTGCCAGCACCCAAACATGGAGGGAGGGCCCCTACGAGCAGTACTTC. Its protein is CASTQTWREGPYEQYF.

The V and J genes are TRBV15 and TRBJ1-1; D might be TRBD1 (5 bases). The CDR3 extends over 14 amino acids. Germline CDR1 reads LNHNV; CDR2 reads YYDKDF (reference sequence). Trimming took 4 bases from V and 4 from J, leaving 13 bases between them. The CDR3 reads CATSIVGGVTEAFF. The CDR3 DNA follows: TGTGCCACCAGCATTGTCGGAGGGGTCACTGAAGCTTTCTTT.